The 24 T cell receptor beta chains given below trace back to one sample, sequenced in a study of human T cells and chemical hapten exposure. TCRdb re-called the RACE reads through MiXCR, storing one row per CDR3 protein. Of around 160,000 distinct CDR3 sequences in the sample, about 14% were seen once. Time point indicated: patch test 1, 2 weeks after DPC sensitization. As to treatment: therapeutic diphenylcyclopropenone sensitization with weekly scalp DPC. Source: whole blood, taken in connection with sensitization to the hapten diphenylcyclopropenone (DPC). The receptor source for this set is a woman in her 30s with alopecia areata. Some clones in this sample may be carry-over from other donors' samples.

This clonotype was seen a handful of times. The genes are TRBV6-5 and TRBJ1-1; D is uncertain. The length of the CDR3 is 14 residues. Germline CDR1 reads MNHEY; CDR2 reads SVGAGI. The V and J ends lost 6 bases and 1 base respectively, with 12 bases between them. The CDR3 DNA sequence: TGTGCCAGCAGCGTAGGTTGGGGGAACACTGAAGCTTTCTTT. It translates to CASSVGWGNTEAFF.

This clonotype has at least ten counts. The junction does not match germline at one end; this may be a read error. This sequence joins TRBV7-9 and TRBJ2-3, with D tentatively TRBD2 (6 bases). The CDR3 is made up of 14 amino acids. CDR1 SEHNR and CDR2 FQNEAQ come from the germline V gene (reference sequence). As DNA, the CDR3 is TGTGCCAGCACCTTAACGGGAGTTGTGGATACGCAGTATTTT. Protein product: CASTLTGVVDTQYF.

This clonotype was counted a few times. The chain uses TRBV18 and TRBJ2-7; no firm D call. Trimming left V 3 bases short and J 3 bases short, with 3 bases between. This CDR3 region has 11 residues. Germline CDR1 reads KGHSH; CDR2 reads LQKENI. The CDR3 here is CASSPDYEQYF. The CDR3 DNA reads as TGTGCCAGCTCACCGGACTACGAGCAGTACTTC.

The V gene is TRBV5-1, the J gene TRBJ2-1; 9 positions match TRBD2. From germline, CDR1 is SGHRS and CDR2 YFSETQ. This CDR3 is 15 amino acids long. Trimming cost V 0 bases and J 6 bases; bases outside gene matches: 4. This CDR3 reads CASSLDVSGSNEQFF. In DNA, the CDR3 is TGCGCCAGCAGCTTGGATGTTAGCGGGAGCAATGAGCAGTTCTTC. Supplemented by reference TRBV5-1 and TRBJ2-1, the full variable domain reads KAGVTQTPRYLIKTRGQQVTLSCSPISGHRSVSWYQQTPGQGLQFLFEYFSETQRNKGNFPGRFSGRQFSNSRSEMNVSTLELGDSALYLCASSLDVSGSNEQFFGPGTRLTVL.

The chain links TRBV19 to TRBJ2-1; 9 bases are a match to TRBD1. The junction had 30 bases not matched to a gene; V was cut back by 6 bases and J by 9 bases. CDR1 is LNHDA and CDR2 is SQIVND in the germline V gene (reference sequence). CDR3 length equals 21 residues. CDR3 sequence (DNA): TGTGCCAGTAGGCAAATGGGGGGACAGGGATTGGCGGCAAGGATCGGACTTGAGCAGTTCTTC. Residues: CASRQMGGQGLAARIGLEQFF.

The CDR3 region has the DNA TGTGCCAGCAGAAGACAGGGGGCCTACGAGCAGTACTTC. Encoded protein: CASRRQGAYEQYF. The J gene is TRBJ2-7, the V gene TRBV2; 9 bases align to TRBD1. Germline V gene lookup returns CDR1 SNHLY and CDR2 FYNNEI. The CDR3 is 13 amino acids. V dropped 6 bases and J dropped 2; count of bases not matched to a gene: 2.

Points on this clonotype: A read error may account for a junction end that differs from germline. The chain couples TRBV15 to TRBJ2-7, with a weak D call TRBD1 (6 bases). The CDR3 is 13 amino acids. Germline V gives CDR1 LNHNV, CDR2 YYDKDF (reference sequence). This CDR3 is CATSSDRFYERYF. The CDR3 DNA reads as TGTGCCACCAGCAGTGACAGGTTCTACGAGCGGTACTTC.

This clonotype was detected only a few times. The gene calls are TRBV29-1 and TRBJ2-3; perhaps TRBD2 as D (5 bases). From germline, CDR1 is SQVTM and CDR2 ANQGSEA. V dropped 3 bases and J dropped 1 base, with 14 bases sitting between them. This CDR3 contains 15 residues. In nucleotides, the CDR3 is TGCAGCGTTGAGAGACGGGGTTCTGGCACAGATACGCAGTATTTT. It is translated as CSVERRGSGTDTQYF.

This clonotype was counted between two and nine times. The chain uses TRBV28 and TRBJ2-7; TRBD1 is a possible D gene (6 bases). V was shortened by 2 bases and J by 1 base, with 15 bases between the two germline ends. The CDR3 has 16 residues. Germline V gene sequence: CDR1 MDHEN, CDR2 SYDVKM. The CDR3 here is CASSLPGQVQSYEQYF. The CDR3 DNA sequence: TGTGCCAGCAGTTTACCGGGACAAGTCCAATCCTACGAGCAGTACTTC.

This clonotype was picked up a small number of times. This chain links TRBV7-2 with TRBJ2-5, with D possibly TRBD2 on 6 matching bases. The CDR3 runs to 16 residues. The germline V and J ends were trimmed by 1 base and 2 bases, with 14 bases remaining between them. From germline, CDR1 is SGHTA and CDR2 FQGNSA. CDR3 in DNA: TGTGCCAGCAGCTTAGGTGGGACTCGAGGACAAGAGACCCAGTACTTC. Its protein is CASSLGGTRGQETQYF.

V usage is TRBV29-1 and J usage is TRBJ1-1; tentatively, D is TRBD1 (5 bases). The CDR3 runs 12 residues. Trimming took off 1 base at V and 10 bases at J, with 13 bases between the two ends. Germline CDR1 and CDR2: SQVTM and ANQGSEA. CDR3 loop: CSVEVQLGGAFF. The CDR3 nucleotides read TGCAGCGTTGAAGTTCAGCTGGGGGGAGCTTTCTTT.

This clonotype was counted between two and nine times. The V gene is TRBV7-9, the J gene TRBJ2-5; D call uncertain. Per germline, CDR1 SEHNR and CDR2 FQNEAQ (reference sequence). The V end was cut by 1 base, the J end by 1 base, with 7 bases between. This CDR3 has 14 amino acids. The CDR3 spells CASSLEQIQETQYF. The CDR3 DNA reads as TGTGCCAGCAGCTTAGAGCAGATCCAAGAGACCCAGTACTTC.

The DNA for the CDR3 is TGTGCCAGCAGTCCCTGGACGGACTACTACGAGCAGTACTTC. The encoded protein is CASSPWTDYYEQYF. This chain connects TRBV12-3 or TRBV12-4 to TRBJ2-7; D might be TRBD2 (6 bases). The CDR3 loop spans 14 amino acids. V lost 5 bases and J 3 bases, leaving 14 bases between the germline ends.

The chain combines TRBV7-9 with TRBJ2-5; D perhaps matches TRBD1 (5 bases). The CDR3 runs 15 residues. Trimming cost V 5 bases and J 1 base, with 14 bases left between them. The germline V gene has CDR1 SEHNR and CDR2 FQNEAQ (reference sequence). The CDR3 is CASSDPTTAQETQYF. The CDR3 DNA sequence: TGTGCCAGCAGCGATCCCACGACAGCCCAAGAGACCCAGTACTTC. The full variable domain, with the rest looked up from reference TRBV7-9 and TRBJ2-5, is DTGVSQNPRHKITKRGQNVTFRCDPISEHNRLYWYRQTLGQGPEFLTYFQNEAQLEKSRLLSDRFSAERPKGSFSTLEIQRTEQGDSAMYLCASSDPTTAQETQYFGPGTRLLVL.

This clonotype occurred a few times. The V gene is TRBV6-5, the J gene TRBJ2-1; possible D gene TRBD1, 6 bases. The length of the CDR3 is 17 residues. Trimming shortened V by 0 bases and J by 0 bases, and 12 bases separated the two germline ends. CDR1 and CDR2 (germline): MNHEY, SVGAGI. CDR3 DNA sequence: TGTGCCAGCAGTTACTCATCAGGGGTTAGCTCCTACAATGAGCAGTTCTTC. Amino acid sequence: CASSYSSGVSSYNEQFF.

The table lists this clonotype with many counts. The chain joins TRBV28 to TRBJ1-5, with D tentatively TRBD1 (6 bases). Germline V CDR1 and CDR2: MDHEN, SYDVKM. Trimming left V 3 bases short and J 7 bases short, with 13 bases between. This CDR3 comprises 14 residues. CDR3 region: CASSFLGAGQPQHF. The CDR3, as DNA: TGTGCCAGCAGTTTCTTGGGGGCAGGCCAGCCCCAGCATTTT.

There are a few counts of this clonotype. This chain connects TRBV2 to TRBJ1-4; no reliable D call. The CDR3 has 14 amino acids. The germline V gene has CDR1 SNHLY and CDR2 FYNNEI. With 4 bases removed from V and 0 bases from J, the gap between germline ends came to 6 bases. The CDR3 protein is CASSVTPTNEKLFF. In DNA, the CDR3 is TGTGCCAGCAGTGTGACTCCAACTAATGAAAAACTGTTTTTT.

This sequence joins TRBV12-3 or TRBV12-4 and TRBJ2-1; no reliable D call. CDR3 length: 14 residues. The V end was cut by 6 bases, the J end by 2 bases, with 11 bases between. The CDR3 DNA reads TGTGCCAGCAGGTACCCGGAAGCCTACAATGAGCAGTTCTTC. Translating gives CASRYPEAYNEQFF.

This clonotype was seen a handful of times. This chain links TRBV7-2 with TRBJ2-7; 12 bases agree with TRBD1. The CDR3 covers 15 residues. CDR1 and CDR2 (germline): SGHTA, FQGNSA. After removal of 5 bases from V and 13 bases from J, the junction contained 15 bases not matched to a gene. The CDR3 protein is CASSPQMGQGADRYF. Written as DNA, the CDR3 is TGTGCCAGCAGCCCCCAAATGGGACAGGGGGCTGATCGCTACTTC.

The chain combines TRBV29-1 with TRBJ2-3; 12 bases align to TRBD2. Germline V CDR1 and CDR2: SQVTM, ANQGSEA. The length of the CDR3 is 17 residues. With 3 bases clipped from V and 3 bases from J, the junction kept 10 bases outside the gene matches. CDR3: CSVEYPASGGATDTQYF. CDR3 coding DNA: TGCAGCGTTGAGTATCCGGCTAGCGGGGGGGCTACAGATACGCAGTATTTT.

The chain employs TRBV20-1 and TRBJ2-7; 8 bases map to TRBD2. J was trimmed by 6 bases and V by 6 bases; bases with no gene match: 7. Germline CDR1 reads DFQATT; CDR2 reads SNEGSKA (reference sequence). The CDR3 runs 12 residues. CDR3 loop: CSATGLAREQYF. The CDR3 DNA reads as TGCAGTGCAACCGGACTAGCCCGCGAGCAGTACTTC.

This clonotype was seen repeatedly, ten times or more. The CDR3 loop is CASSSTGGRYGYTF. In nucleotides, the CDR3 is TGTGCCAGCAGTTCGACAGGGGGCAGATATGGCTACACCTTC. The V and J genes are TRBV12-3 or TRBV12-4 and TRBJ1-2, with TRBD1 matching 10 bases. CDR3 length: 14 residues. V gave up 4 bases and J gave up 5 bases; unmatched junction bases: 4.

The J gene is TRBJ2-7, the V gene TRBV12-3 or TRBV12-4; no clear D. The CDR3 length is 15 residues. The V end lost 6 bases, the J end lost 2 bases, and 17 bases lay between the germline ends. In DNA, the CDR3 is TGTGCCAGCAGCGAGGCCCCTCTCGGCACCTACGAGCAGTACTTC. Translated, it gives CASSEAPLGTYEQYF.

This clonotype was found many times. The genes are TRBV2 and TRBJ2-6; D remains ambiguous. CDR1 is SNHLY, CDR2 FYNNEI, per germline. V lost 9 bases to trimming and J lost 2 bases, with 5 bases between them. The CDR3 is 12 residues long. CDR3 bases: TGTGCCAGTGCTGCTGGGGCCAACGTCCTGACTTTC. This gives the protein CASAAGANVLTF.